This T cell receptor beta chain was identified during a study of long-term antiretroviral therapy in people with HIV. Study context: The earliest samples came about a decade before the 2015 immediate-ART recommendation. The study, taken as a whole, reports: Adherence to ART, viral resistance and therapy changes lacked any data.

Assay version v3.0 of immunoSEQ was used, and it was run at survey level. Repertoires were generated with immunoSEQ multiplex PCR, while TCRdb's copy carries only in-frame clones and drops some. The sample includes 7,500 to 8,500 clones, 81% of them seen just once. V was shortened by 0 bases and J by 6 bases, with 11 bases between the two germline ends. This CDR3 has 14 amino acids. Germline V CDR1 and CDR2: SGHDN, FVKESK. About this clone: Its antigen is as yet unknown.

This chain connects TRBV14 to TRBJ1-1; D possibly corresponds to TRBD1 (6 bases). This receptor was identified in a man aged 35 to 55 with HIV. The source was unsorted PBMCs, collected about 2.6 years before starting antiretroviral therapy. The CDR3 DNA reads TGTGCCAGCAGCCAAGATAGGGGGGCCCCTGAAGCTTTCTTT. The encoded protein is CASSQDRGAPEAFF.